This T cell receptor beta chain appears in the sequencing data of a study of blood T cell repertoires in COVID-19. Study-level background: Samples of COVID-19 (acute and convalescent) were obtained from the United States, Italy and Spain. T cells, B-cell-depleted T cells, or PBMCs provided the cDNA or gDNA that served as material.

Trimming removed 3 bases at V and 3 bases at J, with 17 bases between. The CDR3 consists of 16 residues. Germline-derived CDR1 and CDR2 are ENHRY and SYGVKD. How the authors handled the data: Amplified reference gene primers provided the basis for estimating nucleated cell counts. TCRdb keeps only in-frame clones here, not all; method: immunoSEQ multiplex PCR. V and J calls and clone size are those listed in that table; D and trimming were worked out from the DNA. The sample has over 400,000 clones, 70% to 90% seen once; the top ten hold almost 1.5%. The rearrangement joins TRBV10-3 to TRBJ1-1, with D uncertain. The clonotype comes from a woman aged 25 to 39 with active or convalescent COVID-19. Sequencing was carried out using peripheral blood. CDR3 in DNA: TGTGCCATCAGTGACGGCCCCGAGGGATATGACACTGAAGCTTTCTTT. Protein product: CAISDGPEGYDTEAFF.